A selection of T cell receptor beta chains follows, all from one sample in a study of T cells in Graves' hyperthyroidism and ophthalmopathy. TCRdb fed the multiplex PCR reads into MiXCR, producing one record per CDR3 protein. The table has approximately 430,000 distinct CDR3 sequences, about 14% seen once. The specimen was blood. These receptors were collected from a young man with Graves' ophthalmopathy. CDR3s include the opening cysteine and the closing phenylalanine or tryptophan. D genes are given only for firm matches. The size entry gives once, few or many counts, or a class when the clone is expanded.

CASSRDPTATDTQYF	TGTGCCAGCAGTCGCGACCCGACTGCTACAGATACGCAGTATTTT	NA	TRBJ2-3	many	TRBV11-2
CASSLVQGGGYTF	TGTGCCAGCAGCTTAGTCCAGGGTGGTGGCTACACCTTC	NA	TRBJ1-2	many	TRBV11-3
CSASGREGREDTGELFF	TGCAGTGCTAGCGGGAGGGAGGGGAGGGAGGACACCGGGGAGCTGTTTTTT	TRBD2	TRBJ2-2	many	TRBV20-1
CATTWGGPNIQYF	TGTGCCACCACCTGGGGGGGTCCGAACATTCAGTACTTC	TRBD2	TRBJ2-4	many	TRBV15
CARDRASYEQYF	TGTGCCAGGGACAGGGCTTCCTACGAGCAGTACTTC	TRBD1	TRBJ2-7	many	TRBV2
CASSEFGRGRTETQYF	TGTGCCAGCAGTGAATTTGGCAGGGGGCGGACAGAGACCCAGTACTTC	TRBD1	TRBJ2-5	once	TRBV25-1
CASSLIRARGGSYNEQFF	TGTGCCAGCAGCCTGATTCGTGCCAGGGGGGGGTCCTACAATGAGCAGTTCTTC	NA	TRBJ2-1	few	TRBV11-2
CASSPRHPLANPTYEQYF	TGCGCCAGCAGCCCACGCCATCCACTAGCGAATCCTACCTACGAGCAGTACTTC	TRBD2	TRBJ2-7	many	TRBV4-1
CASGDRVFTEAFF	TGTGCCAGCGGGGACAGGGTTTTCACTGAAGCTTTCTTT	TRBD1	TRBJ1-1	few	TRBV6-1
CAISPPGQPKGYTF	TGTGCCATCAGCCCTCCGGGACAGCCGAAAGGCTACACCTTC	TRBD1	TRBJ1-2	many	TRBV10-3